This passage covers 21 T cell receptor beta chains from one sample sequenced in a study of T-cell memory formation after mild COVID-19. MiXCR was run by TCRdb on the 5' RACE reads, yielding one entry per CDR3 protein. Among hundreds of thousands of distinct CDR3 sequences listed, roughly 20% were seen once. Sequencing was done on a sample of PBMCs or a T cell subset sorted from them (not recorded which). These receptors originate from an adult woman who had mild COVID-19 (a few samples of this study predate the infection). Cell type and time point are not known.

The genes are TRBV7-2 and TRBJ1-1; no reliable D call. V shed 5 bases and J shed 4 bases, with 14 bases lying between them. The CDR3 is 14 residues long. Germline assignment: CDR1 SGHTA and CDR2 FQGNSA. CDR3 sequence: CASSLLPSSTEAFF. The DNA for the CDR3 is TGTGCCAGCAGCCTTCTCCCTTCGAGCACTGAAGCTTTCTTT.

The V and J genes are TRBV9 and TRBJ1-4; 8 positions match TRBD1. Germline V gene data show CDR1 as SGDLS and CDR2 as YYNGEE. After removal of 3 bases from V and 7 bases from J, the junction contained 11 bases not matched to a gene. This CDR3 is built from 16 residues. The DNA for the CDR3 is TGTGCCAGCAGCGGCGGAGACAGGGGCTGGGTTGAAAAACTGTTTTTT. This encodes CASSGGDRGWVEKLFF.

This clonotype was detected a few times. This chain joins TRBV20-1 and TRBJ2-4; D possibly corresponds to TRBD1 (6 bases). Germline CDR1 and CDR2: DFQATT and SNEGSKA (reference sequence). V was pared by 3 bases and J by 0 bases, with 9 bases between. The CDR3 contains 14 residues. The chain's CDR3 is CSASRGQAKNIQYF. The DNA of the CDR3 is TGCAGTGCTAGCCGGGGACAAGCCAAAAACATTCAGTACTTC.

This clonotype was observed a few times. This chain joins TRBV24-1 and TRBJ1-5; D is possibly TRBD1 (6 bases). CDR3 size: 12 residues. The germline CDR1 and CDR2 sequences are KGHDR and SFDVKD. Trimming shortened V by 3 bases and J by 10 bases, and 9 bases separated the two germline ends. The CDR3 loop reads CATSDGTKPQHF. The CDR3 DNA reads TGTGCCACCAGTGATGGGACAAAACCCCAGCATTTT.

There are many counts of this clonotype. This chain uses TRBV5-1 with TRBJ2-5; D unresolved. The CDR3 length is 15 residues. The germline V gene has CDR1 SGHRS and CDR2 YFSETQ. The V gene lost 1 base and the J gene lost 2 bases, with 12 bases spanning the gap. CDR3: CASSLSGVFQETQYF. The CDR3 DNA reads as TGCGCCAGCAGCTTGTCTGGCGTGTTTCAAGAGACCCAGTACTTC.

The J gene is TRBJ2-1, the V gene TRBV27, with 14 bases that match TRBD2. J gave up 1 base and V 5 bases, and 10 bases lay outside the gene matches. The CDR3 length is 19 residues. Germline V lookup: CDR1 MNHEY, CDR2 SMNVEV (reference sequence). Here the CDR3 DNA reads TGTGCCAGCAGTATAAACTCGGGACTAGCGGGAGAGTCCTACAATGAGCAGTTCTTC. Protein sequence: CASSINSGLAGESYNEQFF.

This clonotype was detected only a few times. This sequence joins TRBV7-6 and TRBJ2-1; 10 positions match TRBD2. CDR1 is SGHVS and CDR2 is FNYEAQ in the germline V gene. The CDR3 covers 17 residues. The ends lost 1 base at V and 7 bases at J; junction bases unmatched: 10. The CDR3 reads CASSLGGLTSGLNEQFF. Written as DNA, the CDR3 is TGTGCCAGCAGCTTAGGCGGGTTGACTAGCGGGCTTAATGAGCAGTTCTTC.

Only a few counts were recorded for this clonotype. The chain combines TRBV5-4 with TRBJ2-3; 8 nucleotides match TRBD2. V lost 5 bases, J lost 0 bases, and 5 bases stayed unmatched. Germline-derived CDR1 and CDR2 are SGHNT and YYREEE (reference sequence). The length of the CDR3 is 15 residues. As DNA, the CDR3 is TGTGCCAGCAGGGTCGGGGGGGCAAGCACAGATACGCAGTATTTT. Its translation is CASRVGGASTDTQYF.

This clonotype was detected once. The chain uses TRBV5-1 and TRBJ2-7; D is undetermined. Trimming shortened V by 4 bases and J by 3 bases, and 11 bases separated the two germline ends. Looked up from germline, CDR1 is SGHRS and CDR2 is YFSETQ. This CDR3 region has 13 residues. The CDR3 region is CASSVQVRYEQYF. The CDR3 coding sequence is TGCGCCAGCAGCGTTCAGGTACGCTACGAGCAGTACTTC.

This clonotype was detected a few times. The rearrangement joins TRBV6-2 or TRBV6-3 to TRBJ2-1; 10 nucleotides align to TRBD1. This CDR3 contains 15 residues. Germline V gene data show CDR1 as MNHEY and CDR2 as SVGEGT. V lost 2 bases to trimming and J lost 7 bases; unmatched junction nucleotides: 5. The CDR3 nucleotides are TGTGCCAGCAGTTACCCGGGACAGGGGAGGAATGAGCAGTTCTTC. Protein sequence: CASSYPGQGRNEQFF.

This clonotype was seen more than once but under ten times. The chain has TRBV21-1 and TRBJ1-5; TRBD1 is taken as the D call from the table, unchecked against the DNA. TRBV21-1 has pseudogene status. The CDR3 runs to 15 residues. The CDR3 coding sequence is TGTGCCAGCAGCAATTCTACAACAAGGGGTCAGCCCCAGCATTTT. Protein sequence: CASSNSTTRGQPQHF.

In its sample, this clonotype was seen a few times. The V call is TRBV6-6, the J call TRBJ2-1; 7 nucleotides match TRBD1. After removal of 0 bases from V and 5 bases from J, the junction contained 7 bases not matched to a gene. Germline V gives CDR1 MNHNY, CDR2 SVGAGI (reference sequence). The CDR3 totals 16 residues. The CDR3 sequence: CASSYSSQGDNNEQFF. The CDR3 DNA reads as TGTGCCAGCAGTTACTCGTCCCAGGGGGATAACAATGAGCAGTTCTTC.

CDR3 protein: CSARRRGFYNEQFF. The DNA for the CDR3 is TGCAGTGCTAGGCGCAGGGGGTTCTACAATGAGCAGTTCTTC. This chain connects TRBV20-1 to TRBJ2-1, with 7 bases matching TRBD1. Germline V gives CDR1 DFQATT, CDR2 SNEGSKA (reference sequence). J lost 3 bases, V lost 3 bases, and 5 bases had no gene match. This CDR3 contains 14 residues.

V gene TRBV5-4 combines with J gene TRBJ2-1; 13 nucleotides agree with TRBD2. J was trimmed by 10 bases and V by 4 bases; bases with no gene match: 11. The CDR3 spans 16 residues. Per germline, CDR1 SGHNT and CDR2 YYREEE (reference sequence). Written as DNA, the CDR3 is TGTGCCAGCAGCAGGAAACTAGCGGGAGGGCCAGGAGAGCAGTTCTTC. Translated, it gives CASSRKLAGGPGEQFF.

This clonotype came up a few times. The V gene is TRBV7-3, the J gene TRBJ2-3, with a weak D call TRBD1 (5 bases). The ends were cut back, 5 bases at V and 0 bases at J, with 12 bases in the middle. Germline values: CDR1 SGHTA, CDR2 FQGTGA. This CDR3 comprises 15 residues. In nucleotides, the CDR3 is TGTGCCAGCAGCCTAGGGGTTACTAGCACAGATACGCAGTATTTT. Translation gives CASSLGVTSTDTQYF.

This clonotype was counted a few times. This chain links TRBV7-9 with TRBJ2-7; D possibly uses TRBD1 or TRBD2 (5 bases each). This CDR3 spans 14 amino acids. Trimming shortened V by 8 bases and J by 3 bases, and 17 bases separated the two germline ends. Germline V gene data show CDR1 as SEHNR and CDR2 as FQNEAQ (reference sequence). The CDR3 region is CASGNGASGYEQYF. The CDR3 nucleotides are TGTGCCAGCGGTAACGGGGCCTCCGGCTACGAGCAGTACTTC.

V and J are TRBV11-2 and TRBJ1-1, with D hard to call. CDR3 size: 17 residues. Trimming removed 5 bases at V and 1 base at J, with 20 bases between. CDR1 SGHAT and CDR2 FQNNGV come from the germline V gene. In DNA, the CDR3 is TGTGCCAGCAGCCCCTTTGACACAGCCTTGCCGAACACTGAAGCTTTCTTT. It is translated as CASSPFDTALPNTEAFF.

The J gene is TRBJ2-5, the V gene TRBV6-5; D is unresolved. V was cut by 0 bases and J by 3 bases, with 5 bases left in between. The germline V gene encodes CDR1 MNHEY and CDR2 SVGAGI. The length of the CDR3 is 13 residues. DNA for the CDR3: TGTGCCAGCAGTTACTCGACGGAAGAGACCCAGTACTTC. Its protein product is CASSYSTEETQYF.

Only a few counts were recorded for this clonotype. This rearrangement joins TRBV2 to TRBJ1-2; D not resolved. The germline gives CDR1 SNHLY, CDR2 FYNNEI. This CDR3 is built from 13 residues. V lost 4 bases and J lost 3, with 9 bases in between. Written as DNA, the CDR3 is TGTGCCAGCAGTGTTGAGCCGGACTATGGCTACACCTTC. This gives the protein CASSVEPDYGYTF.

A few counts support this clonotype. J is TRBJ2-2 and V is TRBV9; unclear D gene. Germline lookup yields CDR1 SGDLS and CDR2 YYNGEE. Trimming removed 0 bases at V and 8 bases at J, with 14 bases between. There are 15 residues in the CDR3. The chain's CDR3 is CASSVVSANGGELFF. The DNA for the CDR3 is TGTGCCAGCAGCGTAGTTTCTGCGAACGGGGGGGAGCTGTTTTTT.

V and J are TRBV20-1 and TRBJ2-1, with 9 nucleotides matching TRBD2. Germline V lookup: CDR1 DFQATT, CDR2 SNEGSKA (reference sequence). The CDR3 consists of 16 residues. After removal of 5 bases from V and 5 bases from J, the junction contained 13 bases not matched to a gene. DNA of the CDR3: TGCAGTGCTCTAACGTCGGGACTAGCTCCCCACAATGAGCAGTTCTTC. It codes for CSALTSGLAPHNEQFF.